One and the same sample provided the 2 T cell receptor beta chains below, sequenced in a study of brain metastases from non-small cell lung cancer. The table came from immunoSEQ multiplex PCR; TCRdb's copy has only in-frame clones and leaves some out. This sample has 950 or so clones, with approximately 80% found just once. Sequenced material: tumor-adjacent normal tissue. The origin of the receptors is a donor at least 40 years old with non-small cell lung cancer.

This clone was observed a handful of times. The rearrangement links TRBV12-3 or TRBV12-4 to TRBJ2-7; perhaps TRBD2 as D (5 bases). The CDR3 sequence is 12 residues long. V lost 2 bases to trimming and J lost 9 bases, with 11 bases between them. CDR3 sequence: CASSLLAMGQYF. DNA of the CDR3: TGTGCCAGCAGTTTACTAGCAATGGGGCAGTACTTC.

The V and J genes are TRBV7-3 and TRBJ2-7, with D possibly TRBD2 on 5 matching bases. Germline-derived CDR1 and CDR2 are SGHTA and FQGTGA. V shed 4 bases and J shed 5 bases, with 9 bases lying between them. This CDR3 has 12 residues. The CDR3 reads CASSSEGDEQYF. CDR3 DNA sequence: TGTGCCAGCAGCTCCGAGGGCGACGAGCAGTACTTC.